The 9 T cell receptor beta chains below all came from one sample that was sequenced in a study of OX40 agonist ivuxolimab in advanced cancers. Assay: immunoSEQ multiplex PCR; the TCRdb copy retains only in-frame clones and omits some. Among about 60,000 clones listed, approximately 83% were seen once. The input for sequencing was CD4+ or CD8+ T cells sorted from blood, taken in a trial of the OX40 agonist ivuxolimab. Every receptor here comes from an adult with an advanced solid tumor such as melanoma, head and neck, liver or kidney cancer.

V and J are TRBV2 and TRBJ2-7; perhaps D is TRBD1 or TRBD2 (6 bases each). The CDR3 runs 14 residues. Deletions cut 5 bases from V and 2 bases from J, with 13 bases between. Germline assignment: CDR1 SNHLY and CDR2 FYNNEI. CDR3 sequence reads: CASSWGATTYEQYF. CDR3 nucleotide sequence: TGTGCCAGCAGTTGGGGGGCTACAACCTACGAGCAGTACTTC.

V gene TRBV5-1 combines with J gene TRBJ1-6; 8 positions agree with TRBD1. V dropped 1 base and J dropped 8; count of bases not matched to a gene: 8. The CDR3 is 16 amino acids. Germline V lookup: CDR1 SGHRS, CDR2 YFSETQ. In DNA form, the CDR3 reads TGCGCCAGCAGCTTGAGTAGGACAGGGAGGGATTCACCCCTCCACTTT. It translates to CASSLSRTGRDSPLHF. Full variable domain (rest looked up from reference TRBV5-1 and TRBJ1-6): KAGVTQTPRYLIKTRGQQVTLSCSPISGHRSVSWYQQTPGQGLQFLFEYFSETQRNKGNFPGRFSGRQFSNSRSEMNVSTLELGDSALYLCASSLSRTGRDSPLHFGNGTRLTVT.

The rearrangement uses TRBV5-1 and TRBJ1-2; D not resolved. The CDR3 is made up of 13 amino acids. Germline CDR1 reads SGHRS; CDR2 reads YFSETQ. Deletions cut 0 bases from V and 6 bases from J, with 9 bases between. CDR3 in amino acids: CASSLAFGDGYTF. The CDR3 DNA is TGCGCCAGCAGCTTGGCTTTCGGGGATGGCTACACCTTC.

CDR3 coding DNA: TGTGCCGTTAGTAGCGGAGAGACCCAGTACTTC. Translating gives CAVSSGETQYF. The genes are TRBV19 and TRBJ2-5; D is possibly TRBD2 (6 bases). Germline CDR1 reads LNHDA; CDR2 reads SQIVND (reference sequence). This CDR3 has 11 amino acids. The V and J ends lost 11 bases and 4 bases respectively, with 11 bases between them.

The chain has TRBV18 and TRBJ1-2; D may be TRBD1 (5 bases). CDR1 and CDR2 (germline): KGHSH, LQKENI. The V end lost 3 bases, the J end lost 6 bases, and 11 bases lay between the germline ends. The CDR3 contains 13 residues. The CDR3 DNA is TGTGCCAGCTCACCCACAGGAAATGATGGCTACACCTTC. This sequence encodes CASSPTGNDGYTF. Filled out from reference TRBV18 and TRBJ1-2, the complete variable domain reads NAGVMQNPRHLVRRRGQEARLRCSPMKGHSHVYWYRQLPEEGLKFMVYLQKENIIDESGMPKERFSAEFPKEGPSILRIQQVVRGDSAAYFCASSPTGNDGYTFGSGTRLTVV.

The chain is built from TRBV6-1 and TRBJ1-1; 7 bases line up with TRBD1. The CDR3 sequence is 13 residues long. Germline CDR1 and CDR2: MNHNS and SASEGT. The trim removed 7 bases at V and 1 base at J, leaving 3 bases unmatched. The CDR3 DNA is TGTGCCAGCACAAGGACAGGGAACACTGAAGCTTTCTTT. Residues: CASTRTGNTEAFF.

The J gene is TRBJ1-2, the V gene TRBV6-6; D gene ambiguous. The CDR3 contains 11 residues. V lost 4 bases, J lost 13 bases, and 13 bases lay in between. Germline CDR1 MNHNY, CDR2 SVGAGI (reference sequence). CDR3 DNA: TGTGCCAGCAGTTCTGGTCGGGCCCGCACCTTC. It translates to CASSSGRARTF.

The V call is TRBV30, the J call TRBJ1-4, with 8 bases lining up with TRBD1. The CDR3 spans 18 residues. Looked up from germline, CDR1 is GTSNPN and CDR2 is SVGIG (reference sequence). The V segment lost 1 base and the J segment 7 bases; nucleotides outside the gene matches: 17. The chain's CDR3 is CAWSGETGVHLGSEKLFF. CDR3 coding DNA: TGTGCCTGGAGTGGCGAGACAGGGGTCCATCTGGGGAGTGAAAAACTGTTTTTT.

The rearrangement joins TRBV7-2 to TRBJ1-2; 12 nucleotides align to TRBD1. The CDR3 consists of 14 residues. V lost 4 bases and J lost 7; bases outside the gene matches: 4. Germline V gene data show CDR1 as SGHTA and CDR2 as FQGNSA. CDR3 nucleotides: TGTGCCAGCAGCTCCGGGACAGGGGGCCGTGGCTACACCTTC. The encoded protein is CASSSGTGGRGYTF.